The source of this T cell receptor (beta chain) is a study of OX40 agonist ivuxolimab in advanced cancers. Study conclusions and caveats: The study did not work out the antigen specificity of the expanded peripheral T cells. Expanded clones belonging to CD8+ T cells outnumbered, on average, those of CD4+.

Sequencing was performed with immunoSEQ multiplex PCR; in TCRdb, only in-frame clones are kept and a portion is missing. Here the sample spans 65,000 to 90,000 clones, approximately 90% being singletons. Anyone with autoimmune disease history or systemic immunosuppression was excluded. CDR1 MNHEY and CDR2 SMNVEV come from the germline V gene (reference sequence). V lost 0 bases and J 6 bases, leaving 6 bases between the germline ends. CDR3 length: 13 residues. About this clone: As yet, its antigen is unknown.

Material: CD4+ or CD8+ T cells sorted from blood, obtained in a trial of the OX40 agonist ivuxolimab. The TCR sequence derives from an adult with an advanced solid tumor such as melanoma, head and neck, liver or kidney cancer. The chain employs TRBV27 and TRBJ2-1, with D perhaps matching TRBD1 (6 bases). Written as DNA, the CDR3 is TGTGCCAGCAGTTTATCCAGGGGCAATGAGCAGTTCTTC. Translated, it gives CASSLSRGNEQFF.